The T cell receptor beta chain described here comes from a study of shared clonotypes between healthy human individuals. Naive CD8 populations comprised CD45RO-negative cells positively selected for CCR7, excluding terminally differentiated effector memory CD45RA+ cells. Only Caucasian adults living in Nashville, Tennessee served as donors. Replicate PCRs from sorted subsets contained roughly 200 ng DNA, which is 30,000 to 35,000 T cell genomes. Profiled with immunoSEQ multiplex PCR; TCRdb holds only in-frame clones, not every one. The data hold about 1.9 million clones, with roughly 95% observed a single time. This TCR was sampled from a young man in good health. Some clones in this sample may be carry-over from other donors' samples. The sample was naive CD8+ T cells from PBMCs.

The CDR3: CASSLVTGPTYEQYF. The DNA of the CDR3 is TGTGCCAGCAGCTTAGTTACAGGACCAACCTACGAGCAGTACTTC. The chain recombines TRBV7-9 with TRBJ2-7, with a possible D match to TRBD1 (5 bases). Between the trimmed V and J ends, which lost 1 base and 2 bases, there was a span of 12 bases. From germline, CDR1 is SEHNR and CDR2 FQNEAQ (reference sequence). The CDR3 has 15 residues.